This is a list of T cell receptor beta chains from one sample in a study of blood T cells in healthy people across ages. TCRdb recomputed calls from the 5' RACE reads with MiXCR, one row per CDR3 protein. Among about 540,000 distinct CDR3 sequences listed, 24% were seen once. These sequences were also reported in another study, on T cells of mothers and their children.

The sequenced sample consisted of blood. The receptors were sampled from a boy aged 5-17 years in good health. Each CDR3 is given with its conserved first and last residue. A D gene is named only where the DNA matches it firmly. Clone size is stated in some rows and not others, as once, few, many or a class when expanded.

few	TRBV20-1	TRBJ1-1	-	CSARDIGEAFF	TGCAGTGCTAGAGATATAGGTGAAGCTTTCTTT
few	TRBV3-1	TRBJ1-5	-	CASSQYNQPQHF	TGTGCCAGCAGCCAGTACAATCAGCCCCAGCATTTT
-	TRBV10-3	TRBJ1-4	-	CAISESWDANEKLFF	TGTGCCATCAGTGAGTCCTGGGACGCTAATGAAAAACTGTTTTTT
-	TRBV3-1	TRBJ2-7	TRBD2	CASSPLAGDSEQYF	TGTGCCAGCAGCCCACTAGCGGGAGACTCCGAGCAGTACTTC
-	TRBV7-9	TRBJ2-3	TRBD1	CASCRSGDRPNTQYF	TGTGCCAGCTGCCGATCGGGGGACAGGCCCAATACGCAGTATTTT
-	TRBV12-3/TRBV12-4	TRBJ2-6	-	CASSFPRGGSGANVLTF	TGTGCCAGCAGTTTCCCCCGGGGCGGGTCAGGGGCCAACGTCCTGACTTTC
-	TRBV25-1	TRBJ2-1	TRBD2	CASSEVPGDIWFERDRWNEQFF	TGTGCCAGCAGTGAAGTTCCTGGGGATATTTGGTTCGAGCGGGACCGGTGGAATGAGCAGTTCTTC
-	TRBV6-5	TRBJ1-4	TRBD1	CASSWGQVNEKLFF	TGTGCCAGCAGTTGGGGACAGGTCAATGAAAAACTGTTTTTT
-	TRBV6-6	TRBJ1-2	-	CASSYFRNNYGYTF	TGTGCCAGCAGTTATTTCAGAAATAACTATGGCTACACCTTC
few	TRBV6-5	TRBJ2-1	TRBD1	CASSSDRGTYNEQFF	TGTGCCAGCAGCTCTGACAGGGGCACCTACAATGAGCAGTTCTTC
-	TRBV4-2	TRBJ1-3	-	CVSSQEGPPGNTIYF	TGTGTCAGCAGCCAAGAGGGGCCGCCGGGAAACACCATATATTTT
-	TRBV6-1	TRBJ2-7	TRBD2	CASSKASGSSYEQYF	TGTGCCAGCAGTAAGGCTAGCGGGAGCTCCTACGAGCAGTACTTC
few	TRBV24-1	TRBJ2-5	TRBD2	CATSDKRTSGGEETQYF	TGTGCCACCAGTGATAAGCGGACTAGCGGGGGGGAAGAGACCCAGTACTTC
-	TRBV28	TRBJ2-7	-	CASSFPHGYEQYF	TGTGCCAGCAGTTTCCCGCACGGATACGAGCAGTACTTC
-	TRBV7-6	TRBJ2-1	TRBD2	CASSLDPLVAGDEQFF	TGTGCCAGCAGCTTAGATCCTTTAGTAGCGGGAGATGAGCAGTTCTTC
few	TRBV7-9	TRBJ1-2	TRBD1	CASSLQLSGTASAGGYTF	TGTGCCAGCAGCTTACAACTATCCGGGACAGCCTCGGCGGGTGGCTACACCTTC
-	TRBV18	TRBJ2-7	-	CASSPLEGSSYEQYF	TGTGCCAGCTCACCACTGGAGGGAAGCTCCTACGAGCAGTACTTC
few	TRBV20-1	TRBJ2-1	TRBD2	CSARDSWTSGVLSSYNEQFF	TGCAGTGCTAGAGATAGTTGGACTAGCGGGGTCCTTAGCTCCTACAATGAGCAGTTCTTC
few	TRBV5-6	TRBJ1-2	TRBD1	CASSLKWDRQDNYGYTF	TGTGCCAGCAGCTTGAAATGGGACAGACAAGATAACTATGGCTACACCTTC
-	TRBV7-2	TRBJ2-7	-	CASSPTHKNEQYF	TGTGCCAGCAGCCCGACCCATAAGAACGAGCAGTACTTC
-	TRBV20-1	TRBJ2-3	-	CSASPGTIVTTDTQYF	TGCAGTGCTAGTCCTGGGACGATCGTCACCACAGATACGCAGTATTTT
-	TRBV7-2	TRBJ1-6	-	CASSLLQGRDSPLHF	TGTGCCAGCAGCCTACTGCAGGGGCGGGATTCACCCCTCCACTTT
-	TRBV20-1	TRBJ1-6	-	CAFRQDNSPLHF	TGCGCTTTTCGACAGGATAATTCACCCCTCCACTTT
few	TRBV7-8	TRBJ1-6	-	CASSFRAGGRNSPLHF	TGTGCCAGCAGCTTTAGGGCAGGAGGTCGGAATTCACCCCTCCACTTT
-	TRBV12-3/TRBV12-4	TRBJ2-3	-	CASHADTGTQYF	TGTGCCAGCCATGCGGATACGGGAACGCAGTATTTT